The rows below give T cell receptor beta chains drawn from one sample of a study of tumor-infiltrating lymphocytes in primary liver carcinoma. TCRdb analysed the multiplex PCR reads with MiXCR anew, one entry per CDR3 protein. Found here are tens of thousands of distinct CDR3 sequences, over 75% of them singletons; the top ten hold around 22%. Material for sequencing was liver tumor tissue from sampling region 5. The receptors were gathered from a middle-aged man with primary liver carcinoma and hepatitis B virus infection. CDR3s include the opening cysteine and the closing phenylalanine or tryptophan. A D gene is named only where the DNA matches it firmly. Rows give clone size only sometimes, using once, few, many, or a class for an expanded clone.

v_gene	j_gene	d_gene	abundance	CDR3nt	CDR3aa
TRBV30	TRBJ1-1	-	-	TGTGCCTGGAAAGGCGGTAGCACTGAACCTTTCTTT	CAWKGGSTEPFF
TRBV6-5	TRBJ2-2	-	-	TGTGCCAGCAGTTATCGGACAGTTTCTAACACCGGGGAACTGTATTTT	CASSYRTVSNTGELYF
TRBV5-1	TRBJ2-5	TRBD1	many	TGCGCCACCCAAACCGGACAGGGGGCCCAGGAGACCCAGTACTTC	CATQTGQGAQETQYF
TRBV20-1	TRBJ1-6	-	many	TGCAGTGCTAGGAAAGGGAATAATTCACCCCTCCACTTT	CSARKGNNSPLHF
TRBV29-1	TRBJ1-2	-	-	TGCAGCGTCCCTTTCCAGGATCCTAACTATAGCTACACCTTC	CSVPFQDPNYSYTF
TRBV19	TRBJ2-6	-	many	TGTGCCAGTAGTGCTCAGAGCTCTGGGGCCAACGTCCTGACTTTC	CASSAQSSGANVLTF
TRBV28	TRBJ2-5	-	-	TGTGCCAGCTGTCAACAGGGAGGAGTAGAGACCCAGTACTTC	CASCQQGGVETQYF
TRBV10-3	TRBJ2-7	-	medium-sized	TGTGCCATCAGTGGGCCGGGGAAGCACGAGCAGTACTTC	CAISGPGKHEQYF
TRBV6-5	TRBJ1-3	TRBD1	-	TGTTCCAGCAGTCCTATACAGGGGAGCCTCTCTGGAAACGCCATATATTTT	CSSSPIQGSLSGNAIYF
TRBV11-2	TRBJ2-3	-	-	TGTGCCAGCAGCCCCCCGAGCCGGGCAGATAGGCTGTATTTT	CASSPPSRADRLYF
TRBV7-9	TRBJ1-1	-	-	TGTGCCAGCAGATCCGACACGAATCGAGCTTTATTT	CASRSDTNRALF